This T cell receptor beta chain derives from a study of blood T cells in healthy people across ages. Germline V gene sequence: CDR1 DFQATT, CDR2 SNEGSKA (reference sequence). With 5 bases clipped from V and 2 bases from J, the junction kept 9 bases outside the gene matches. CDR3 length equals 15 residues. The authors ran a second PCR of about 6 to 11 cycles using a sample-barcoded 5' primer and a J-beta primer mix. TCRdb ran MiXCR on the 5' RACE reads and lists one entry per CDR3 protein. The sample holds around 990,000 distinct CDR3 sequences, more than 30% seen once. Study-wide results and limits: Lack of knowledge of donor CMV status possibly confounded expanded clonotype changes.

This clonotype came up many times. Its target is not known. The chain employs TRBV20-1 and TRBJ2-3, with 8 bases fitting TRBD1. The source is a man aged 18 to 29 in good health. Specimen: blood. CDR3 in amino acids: CSALAGTGFTDTQYF. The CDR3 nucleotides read TGCAGTGCTTTGGCCGGGACAGGATTCACAGATACGCAGTATTTT.